This TCR beta chain came from a study of blood T cell repertoires in COVID-19. The CDR3 runs to 18 residues. CDR1 LGHNA and CDR2 YNFKEQ come from the germline V gene. V dropped 0 bases and J dropped 4 bases, with 19 bases sitting between them. Here immunoSEQ multiplex PCR was the method, and the copy in TCRdb shows in-frame clones only, minus some. The sample carries approximately 170,000 clones, more than 85% recorded once. The chain has TRBV4-2 and TRBJ2-1; a weak D match, TRBD1 (5 bases). The receptor's source is a man younger than 40 with acute or convalescent COVID-19. Sequences were obtained from peripheral blood. For the CDR3, the DNA is TGTGCCAGCAGCCAAGAAGGAAAATTTGTGGGGCTATACAATGAGCAGTTCTTC. Its protein product is CASSQEGKFVGLYNEQFF.